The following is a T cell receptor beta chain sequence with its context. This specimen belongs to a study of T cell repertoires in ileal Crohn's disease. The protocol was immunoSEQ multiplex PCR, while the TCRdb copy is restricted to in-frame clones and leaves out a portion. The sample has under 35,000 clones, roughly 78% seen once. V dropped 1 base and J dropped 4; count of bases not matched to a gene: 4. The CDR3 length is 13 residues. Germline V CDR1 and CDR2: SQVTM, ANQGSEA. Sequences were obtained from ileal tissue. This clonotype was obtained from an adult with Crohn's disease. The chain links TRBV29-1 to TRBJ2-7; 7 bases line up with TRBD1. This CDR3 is CSVEGNRGYEQYF. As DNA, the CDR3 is TGCAGCGTTGAAGGTAACAGGGGTTACGAGCAGTACTTC.